These 32 T cell receptor beta chains were sequenced from one sample in a study of beta chain features in type 1 diabetes. The study, taken as a whole, reports: Shorter TCRB CDR3s, moderately but significantly so, marked every one of the four CD4+ subsets in Type 1 diabetes patients.

The study reverse transcribed the entire isolated RNA, so it sequenced expressed TCRB transcripts. The method was immunoSEQ multiplex PCR; TCRdb's version includes in-frame clones alone and lacks a portion of them. The sample lists approximately 120,000 clones, around 16% seen once, with approximately 2.5% in the top ten. These receptors are not linked to any known antigen. The sequencing input was central memory CD4+ T cells from blood. These receptors were taken from a man between 18 and 35 years old with type 1 diabetes.

This clone turned up a few times. The chain has TRBV28 and TRBJ1-4; weak D call: TRBD1 (6 bases). Germline-derived CDR1 and CDR2 are MDHEN and SYDVKM. This CDR3 is built from 14 residues. V was clipped by 7 bases and J by 4 bases, with 13 bases between them. CDR3 in DNA: TGTGCCAGCACCCAAGGACAGCTTAATGAAAAACTGTTTTTT. Translating it yields CASTQGQLNEKLFF.

Many counts were recorded for this clone. The chain uses TRBV28 and TRBJ2-7, with 10 positions matching TRBD1. V was pared by 7 bases and J by 1 base, with 7 bases of the junction left unmatched. This CDR3 region has 15 residues. CDR1 is MDHEN and CDR2 is SYDVKM in the germline V gene. As DNA, the CDR3 is TGTGCCAGCACCACCCCGGGACAGGGGTCCTACGAGCAGTACTTC. Protein product: CASTTPGQGSYEQYF. The variable domain in full, with the rest retrieved from reference TRBV28 and TRBJ2-7, is DVKVTQSSRYLVKRTGEKVFLECVQDMDHENMFWYRQDPGLGLRLIYFSYDVKMKEKGDIPEGYSVSREKKERFSLILESASTNQTSMYLCASTTPGQGSYEQYFGPGTRLTVT.

This clone was counted between two and nine times. This chain connects TRBV9 to TRBJ2-7; D is unresolved. This CDR3 region has 14 residues. Germline lookup yields CDR1 SGDLS and CDR2 YYNGEE. V lost 0 bases and J 3 bases, leaving 10 bases between the germline ends. The CDR3 here is CASSVGTTYYEQYF. CDR3 DNA: TGTGCCAGCAGCGTAGGGACCACCTACTACGAGCAGTACTTC.

This clone was recorded a few times. CDR3 amino acids: CASSMYDSPANTGELFF. The CDR3 coding sequence is TGTGCCAGTAGTATGTATGACAGCCCCGCGAACACCGGGGAGCTGTTTTTT. The chain is built from TRBV19 and TRBJ2-2; possible D gene TRBD1, 5 bases. Germline CDR1 reads LNHDA; CDR2 reads SQIVND (reference sequence). The CDR3 extends over 17 amino acids. With 3 bases removed from V and 0 bases from J, the gap between germline ends came to 14 bases.

This clone was counted between two and nine times. The V call is TRBV7-2, the J call TRBJ1-6; D not certain. The CDR3 loop spans 13 amino acids. Germline V CDR1 and CDR2: SGHTA, FQGNSA. V lost 5 bases and J 8 bases, leaving 10 bases between the germline ends. DNA for the CDR3: TGTGCCAGCAGCCTCGGGAGTGATTCACCCCTCCACTTT. Protein product: CASSLGSDSPLHF.

This clone has more than one count but fewer than ten. The chain recombines TRBV5-1 with TRBJ2-5, with 7 bases that match TRBD2. Per the germline V gene, CDR1 is SGHRS and CDR2 is YFSETQ. This CDR3 spans 14 amino acids. Trimming took 6 bases from V and 2 from J; bases not matched to a gene: 7. This chain's CDR3 is CASNPGTIQETQYF. The CDR3 DNA follows: TGCGCCAGCAACCCGGGGACTATACAAGAGACCCAGTACTTC.

This clone was counted a few times. This rearrangement joins TRBV21-1 to TRBJ2-3; no DNA check was done on the table's D call, TRBD2. TRBV21-1 is marked as a pseudogene. The CDR3 is 17 amino acids. CDR3 sequence (DNA): TGTGCCAGCAGCAAAGTGTGTCGGGAAGGGAGCACAGATACGCAGTATTTT. This translates into CASSKVCREGSTDTQYF.

This clone was found a few times. The chain combines TRBV18 with TRBJ1-2; unclear D gene. The germline CDR1 and CDR2 sequences are KGHSH and LQKENI. V was pared by 0 bases and J by 6 bases, with 8 bases between. The CDR3 covers 13 residues. The CDR3 protein is CASSPPSGDGYTF. For the CDR3, the DNA is TGTGCCAGCTCACCACCGAGCGGGGATGGCTACACCTTC.

The rearrangement links TRBV18 to TRBJ2-3; possible D gene TRBD2, 6 bases. CDR3 size: 19 residues. CDR1 and CDR2 (germline): KGHSH, LQKENI. Trimming stripped 1 base from V and 4 bases from J, with 24 bases between. CDR3 residues: CASSPQTRTTRPNSDTQYF. In DNA form, the CDR3 reads TGTGCCAGCTCACCACAAACTCGCACGACTAGGCCTAACTCAGATACGCAGTATTTT.

Here the CDR3 DNA reads TGTGCCAGCAGCGGACGCACCATAGAGACCCAGTACTTC. Amino acid sequence: CASSGRTIETQYF. V gene TRBV5-4 combines with J gene TRBJ2-5; D is unresolved. The CDR3 has 13 residues. V was shortened by 4 bases and J by 4 bases, with 11 bases between the two germline ends. Per germline, CDR1 SGHNT and CDR2 YYREEE (reference sequence). The full variable domain, in which reference TRBV5-4 and TRBJ2-5 provide the parts outside the CDR3, is ETGVTQSPTHLIKTRGQQVTLRCSSQSGHNTVSWYQQALGQGPQFIFQYYREEENGRGNFPPRFSGLQFPNYSSELNVNALELDDSALYLCASSGRTIETQYFGPGTRLLVL.

The V gene is TRBV6-6, the J gene TRBJ1-5, with D possibly matching TRBD1 (5 bases). The ends were cut back, 7 bases at V and 3 bases at J, with 19 bases in the middle. This CDR3 region has 16 residues. The germline CDR1 and CDR2 sequences are MNHNY and SVGAGI (reference sequence). CDR3: CASTPQEGVINQPQHF. The CDR3, as DNA: TGTGCCAGCACCCCACAGGAAGGGGTTATCAATCAGCCCCAGCATTTT.

The table lists this clone with a few counts. The chain has TRBV29-1 and TRBJ2-5; D is unresolved. Germline-derived CDR1 and CDR2 are SQVTM and ANQGSEA. This CDR3 spans 11 amino acids. V lost 4 bases to trimming and J lost 0 bases, with 3 bases between them. This chain's CDR3 is CSVVNQETQYF. The CDR3 coding sequence is TGCAGCGTTGTAAACCAAGAGACCCAGTACTTC.

Ten or more counts support this clone. The V gene is TRBV6-6, the J gene TRBJ1-2; D is unresolved. Germline CDR1 and CDR2: MNHNY and SVGAGI (reference sequence). This CDR3 comprises 14 residues. Trimming left V 6 bases short and J 5 bases short, with 16 bases between. This CDR3 is CASRPSGPLYGYTF. DNA of the CDR3: TGTGCCAGCAGGCCATCTGGACCGCTGTATGGCTACACCTTC.

This rearrangement joins TRBV7-2 to TRBJ2-5, with D unresolved. Looked up from germline, CDR1 is SGHTA and CDR2 is FQGNSA. Deletions cut 9 bases from V and 5 bases from J, with 16 bases between. The length of the CDR3 is 13 residues. CDR3 sequence (DNA): TGTGCCAGTTCTCTTGCCCTCCATGAGACCCAGTACTTC. It encodes CASSLALHETQYF.

As regards this clone: A junction end diverges from the germline sequence, so it may reflect a read error. The rearrangement joins TRBV7-7 to TRBJ2-3; unclear D gene. Germline CDR1 and CDR2: SSHAT and FNYEAQ (reference sequence). This CDR3 is built from 14 residues. The DNA for the CDR3 is TGTGCTAGCAGCTTGGGCCAGAACACAGATACGCAGTATTTT. It is translated as CASSLGQNTDTQYF.

This rearrangement joins TRBV10-3 to TRBJ2-7; the D gene is possibly TRBD1 (5 bases). V was trimmed by 2 bases and J by 3 bases, leaving 11 bases between them. The CDR3 runs 14 residues. The V gene's germline CDR1 is ENHRY and CDR2 SYGVKD. The CDR3 is CAISEKSGHYEQYF. In nucleotides, the CDR3 is TGTGCCATCAGTGAGAAATCAGGGCACTACGAGCAGTACTTC.

This clone was seen only a few times. CDR3 sequence: CASSQDVQREGLLYEQYF. CDR3 coding DNA: TGTGCCAGCAGCCAAGATGTCCAGCGGGAGGGCCTGTTGTACGAGCAGTACTTC. The genes are TRBV4-2 and TRBJ2-7, with TRBD2 matching 10 bases. The CDR3 is made up of 18 amino acids. Losses at the gene ends were 0 bases for V and 4 bases for J; bases not matched to a gene: 12. Looked up from germline, CDR1 is LGHNA and CDR2 is YNFKEQ.

This clone was seen a few times. This rearrangement joins TRBV7-9 to TRBJ2-3; D may be TRBD1 (5 bases). Trimming removed 1 base at V and 4 bases at J, with 9 bases between. CDR3 length equals 14 residues. Germline CDR1 reads SEHNR; CDR2 reads FQNEAQ (reference sequence). CDR3 coding DNA: TGTGCCAGCAGCTTAGACCAGGGTTCAGATACGCAGTATTTT. Protein product: CASSLDQGSDTQYF.

In DNA, the CDR3 is TGTGCCAGCAGTGAAGACAGGAACCGGTACGAGCAGTACTTC. Translation: CASSEDRNRYEQYF. This chain joins TRBV25-1 and TRBJ2-7, with D possibly TRBD1 on 6 matching bases. Trimming shortened V by 2 bases and J by 4 bases, and 12 bases separated the two germline ends. Germline V gives CDR1 MGHDK, CDR2 SYGVNS. This CDR3 region has 14 residues.

In this sample, this clone turned up a few times. V gene TRBV4-3 combines with J gene TRBJ1-4; possibly TRBD1 for D (5 bases). The V gene's germline CDR1 is LGHNA and CDR2 YSLEER. This CDR3 has 16 residues. V lost 0 bases and J 0 bases, leaving 8 bases between the germline ends. The CDR3 sequence is CASSQDTGATNEKLFF. As DNA, the CDR3 is TGCGCCAGCAGCCAAGATACAGGAGCAACTAATGAAAAACTGTTTTTT.

This clone was seen a handful of times. This chain uses TRBV29-1 with TRBJ2-3, with D uncertain. The CDR3 is 11 residues long. Germline V gene lookup returns CDR1 SQVTM and CDR2 ANQGSEA. The V end lost 6 bases, the J end lost 4 bases, and 8 bases lay between the germline ends. This CDR3 is CSVAKADTQYF. The CDR3 DNA follows: TGCAGCGTCGCCAAGGCAGATACGCAGTATTTT.

V and J are TRBV11-2 and TRBJ2-3; TRBD2 matches at 7 bases. The J segment lost 6 bases and the V segment lost 1 base, leaving 13 bases of the junction unmatched. Germline CDR1 reads SGHAT; CDR2 reads FQNNGV. The CDR3 contains 17 residues. The CDR3 DNA reads TGTGCCAGCAGCTTAGTTGGAGCGGGGTTTTCGGGCGATACGCAGTATTTT. This gives the protein CASSLVGAGFSGDTQYF. The full variable domain, its missing parts supplied by reference TRBV11-2 and TRBJ2-3, is EAGVAQSPRYKIIEKRQSVAFWCNPISGHATLYWYQQILGQGPKLLIQFQNNGVVDDSQLPKDRFSAERLKGVDSTLKIQPAKLEDSAVYLCASSLVGAGFSGDTQYFGPGTRLTVL.

The chain's CDR3 is CASSSSGGGSYEQYF. The CDR3 nucleotides are TGTGCCAGCTCATCCTCAGGGGGAGGCTCCTACGAGCAGTACTTC. The V and J genes are TRBV18 and TRBJ2-7, with a weak D call TRBD1 (7 bases). Trimming took off 5 bases at V and 0 bases at J, with 14 bases between the two ends. Germline CDR1 reads KGHSH; CDR2 reads LQKENI. The CDR3 runs 15 residues.

This clone was seen a few times. The CDR3 sequence: CASSLAGRSISTDTQYF. CDR3 bases: TGTGCCAGCAGCTTAGCGGGCAGGAGTATTAGCACAGATACGCAGTATTTT. V gene TRBV7-6 combines with J gene TRBJ2-3; no clear D. In germline, CDR1 is SGHVS, CDR2 FNYEAQ. Trimming took 0 bases from V and 0 from J, leaving 13 bases between them. This CDR3 spans 17 amino acids.

On this clone itself: A much larger clonotype is one base distant, so this may be a read error. The gene calls are TRBV30 and TRBJ1-1; D is unclear. The V end lost 5 bases, the J end lost 4 bases, and 11 bases lay between the germline ends. The V gene's germline CDR1 is GTSNPN and CDR2 SVGIG (reference sequence). This CDR3 has 12 residues. The CDR3 protein is CAWGVYTTEAFF. Here the CDR3 DNA reads TGTGCCTGGGGGGTATATACCACTGAAGCTTTCTTT.

The CDR3 DNA reads as TGCAGTGCTAAAAACAATGAGCAGTTCTTC. Residues: CSAKNNEQFF. The J gene is TRBJ2-1, the V gene TRBV20-1, with unresolved D. V lost 4 bases, J lost 5 bases, and 3 bases lay in between. The CDR3 is made up of 10 amino acids. Germline CDR1 is DFQATT and CDR2 is SNEGSKA (reference sequence).

The sample holds a few counts of this clone. J is TRBJ2-7 and V is TRBV18, with D possibly matching TRBD2 (5 bases). Trimming took off 3 bases at V and 7 bases at J, with 13 bases between the two ends. This CDR3 spans 13 amino acids. The germline gives CDR1 KGHSH, CDR2 LQKENI. CDR3 coding DNA: TGTGCCAGCTCACCCGGGATTCAGGAGGAGCAGTACTTC. It translates to CASSPGIQEEQYF.

This clone has only a few counts. The CDR3 reads CASSQQGEQYF. The DNA for the CDR3 is TGTGCCAGCAGCCAACAGGGCGAGCAGTACTTC. V usage is TRBV7-2 and J usage is TRBJ2-7; D possibly corresponds to TRBD1 (6 bases). With 5 bases removed from V and 6 bases from J, the gap between germline ends came to 8 bases. The CDR3 runs 11 residues. The germline CDR1 and CDR2 sequences are SGHTA and FQGNSA.

The rearrangement uses TRBV28 and TRBJ2-1; TRBD2 matches 9 bases. The CDR3 sequence is 18 residues long. V was clipped by 1 base and J by 13 bases; unmatched bases: 20. Germline-derived CDR1 and CDR2 are MDHEN and SYDVKM. The CDR3 nucleotides are TGTGCCAGCAGTTTATCGCCCGGGGAAGGTAGCGGGAGTCGACCTCAGTTCTTC. This codes for CASSLSPGEGSGSRPQFF. Variable domain in full (rest from reference TRBV28 and TRBJ2-1): DVKVTQSSRYLVKRTGEKVFLECVQDMDHENMFWYRQDPGLGLRLIYFSYDVKMKEKGDIPEGYSVSREKKERFSLILESASTNQTSMYLCASSLSPGEGSGSRPQFFGPGTRLTVL.

This clone appeared a few times. At one boundary the junction diverges from the germline segment, which might be a read error. The chain combines TRBV2 with TRBJ1-2, with D unresolved. Germline V gene sequence: CDR1 SNHLY, CDR2 FYNNEI. This CDR3 spans 11 amino acids. This CDR3 reads CASSEDVRVSF. Written as DNA, the CDR3 is TGTGCCAGCAGTGAAGATGTCCGGGTTTCCTTC.

The chain uses TRBV15 and TRBJ2-1; a possible D gene is TRBD2 (6 bases). The CDR3 has 16 residues. Germline V gene data show CDR1 as LNHNV and CDR2 as YYDKDF (reference sequence). Trimming took off 0 bases at V and 3 bases at J, with 12 bases between the two ends. DNA of the CDR3: TGTGCCACCAGCAGAGATCTCGGGGGATACTACAATGAGCAGTTCTTC. This sequence encodes CATSRDLGGYYNEQFF.

This sequence joins TRBV5-1 and TRBJ1-1; TRBD1 agrees at 7 bases. Germline values: CDR1 SGHRS, CDR2 YFSETQ. V trimming: 2 bases; J trimming: 7 bases; junction bases outside the gene matches: 8. The CDR3 sequence is 14 residues long. The CDR3 reads CASSFEGARNEAFF. In DNA, the CDR3 is TGCGCCAGCAGCTTCGAGGGGGCGAGGAATGAAGCTTTCTTT.